This T cell receptor beta chain was identified during a study of post-analysis software for immune sequencing data (dated by TCRdb to between 2014 and 2017). Some background on the complete study: The recorded disease courses included relapsing-remitting, secondary progressive and progressive-relapsing multiple sclerosis, and some patients had no subtype annotation. The patient repertoires were compared against some twelve previously published healthy control repertoires obtained from donors aged about 6 to 28 years. A subset of samples was prepared in parallel using single-end sample barcoding, then pooled and co-amplified after Illumina adapter ligation.

From the cysteine up to the phenylalanine, the CDR3 has a length of 11 residues. This entry keeps only the CDR3 DNA: 33 bases, framed from base 1. Between the V and J ends, shortened by 7 bases and 13 bases respectively, the junction contains 14 bases. Libraries came from PCR. The instrument given in TCRdb is Illumina HiSeq 2500. To reduce PCR and sequencing biases, unique molecular identifiers were built into the TCR beta cDNA libraries. Every 1 to 10 million input T cells yielded 500,000 or so cDNA molecules, meaning each molecule approximated one T cell. Patient libraries were prepared and sequenced with the same protocol used for the earlier healthy control dataset. Within a given batch, samples were prepared together, multiplexed and sequenced on the same HiSeq lane. The authors processed their data as follows. MIGEC handled the raw barcoded reads, throwing out single-read molecular identifier groups before consensus assembly and CDR3 extraction. Clonotype tables were post-analysed with VDJtools, normalizing diversity by down-sampling all datasets to the smallest sample size. In repertoire overlap clustering, CDR3 amino acid sequences, but not nucleotide sequences, were matched to correct batch-related cross-sample contamination. TCRdb passed the public sequencing reads through fastp at Q25 and MiXCR, retaining productive beta sequences. Duplicate CDR3 protein sequences are folded into a single record with the most common DNA and genes. Clone size and V and J calls follow TCRdb, not the original study. Recorded for this sample are over 700,000 distinct CDR3 sequences; around 27% of them occurred a single time. 0.55% to 0.65% of the sample is in the top ten clones.

To demonstrate the VDJtools post-analysis software, TCR beta repertoires were profiled from the peripheral blood of some 12 young patients with multiple sclerosis. Multiple sclerosis patients were children and adolescents aged roughly 6 to 17 years. General study outcomes and caveats: Four to six TRBV segments, including TRBV5-6, TRBV5-1 and TRBV20-1, were significantly more frequent in patients than controls. When samples were clustered directly using the F measure, samples prepared in the same batch co-clustered strongly, which prompted a batch-effect correction. Significantly lower normalized Chao1 diversity was found in multiple sclerosis patients than in controls, suggesting substantial peripheral T-cell clonal expansion. The control group was slightly older than the multiple sclerosis patient group.

For this clonotype: This clone's antigen is unknown. Base qualities are missing; no much larger clone stands one base away.

The rearrangement joined TRBV12-3 or TRBV12-4 to TRBJ2-1; the D element could tentatively be TRBD1 or TRBD2, as 5 bases agree for each. The sequence was obtained from a girl aged 5-17 years with multiple sclerosis. Specimen: blood. The CDR3 in this case is CASTHGGGQFF. The sequenced DNA: TGTGCCAGCACCCATGGGGGTGGCCAGTTCTTC.